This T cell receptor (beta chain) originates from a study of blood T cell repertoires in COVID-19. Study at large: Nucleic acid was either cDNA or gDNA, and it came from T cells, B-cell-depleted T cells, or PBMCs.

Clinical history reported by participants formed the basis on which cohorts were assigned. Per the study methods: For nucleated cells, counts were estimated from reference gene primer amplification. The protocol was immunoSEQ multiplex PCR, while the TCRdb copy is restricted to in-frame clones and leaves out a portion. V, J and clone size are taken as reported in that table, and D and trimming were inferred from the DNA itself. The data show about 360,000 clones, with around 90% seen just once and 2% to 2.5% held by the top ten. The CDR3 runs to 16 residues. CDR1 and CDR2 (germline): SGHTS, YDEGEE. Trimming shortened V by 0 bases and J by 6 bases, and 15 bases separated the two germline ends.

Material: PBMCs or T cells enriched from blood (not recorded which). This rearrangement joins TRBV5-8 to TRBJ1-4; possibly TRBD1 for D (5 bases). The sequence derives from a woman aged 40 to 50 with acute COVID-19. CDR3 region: CASSLASQGLYEKLFF. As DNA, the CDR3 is TGTGCCAGCAGCTTGGCCTCCCAGGGCCTATATGAAAAACTGTTTTTT.